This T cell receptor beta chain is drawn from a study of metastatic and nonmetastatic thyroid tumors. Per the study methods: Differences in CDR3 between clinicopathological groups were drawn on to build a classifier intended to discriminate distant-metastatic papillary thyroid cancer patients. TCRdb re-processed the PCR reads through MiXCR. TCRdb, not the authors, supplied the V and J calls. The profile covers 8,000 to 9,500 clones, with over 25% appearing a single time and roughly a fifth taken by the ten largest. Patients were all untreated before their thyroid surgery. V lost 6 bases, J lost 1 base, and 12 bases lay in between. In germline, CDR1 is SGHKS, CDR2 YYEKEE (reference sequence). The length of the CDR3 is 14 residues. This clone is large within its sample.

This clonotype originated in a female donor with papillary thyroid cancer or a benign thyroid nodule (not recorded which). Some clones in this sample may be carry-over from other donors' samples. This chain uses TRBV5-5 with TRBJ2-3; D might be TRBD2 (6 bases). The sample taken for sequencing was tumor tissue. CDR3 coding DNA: TGTGCCAGCATCCGAGGCGGGGGCACAGATACGCAGTATTTT. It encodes CASIRGGGTDTQYF.